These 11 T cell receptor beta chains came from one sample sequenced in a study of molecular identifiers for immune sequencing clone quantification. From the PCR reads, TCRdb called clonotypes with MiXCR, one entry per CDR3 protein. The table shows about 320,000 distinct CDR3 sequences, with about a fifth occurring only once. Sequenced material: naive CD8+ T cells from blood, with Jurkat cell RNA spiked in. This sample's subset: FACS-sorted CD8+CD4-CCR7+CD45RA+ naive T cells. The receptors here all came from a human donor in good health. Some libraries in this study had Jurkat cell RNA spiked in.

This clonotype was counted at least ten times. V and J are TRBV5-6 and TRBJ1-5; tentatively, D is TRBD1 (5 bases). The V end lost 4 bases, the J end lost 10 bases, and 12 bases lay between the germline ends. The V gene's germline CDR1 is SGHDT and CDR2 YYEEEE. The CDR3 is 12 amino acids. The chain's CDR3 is CASSLRVSPQHF. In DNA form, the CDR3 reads TGTGCCAGCAGCCTCAGGGTTTCTCCCCAGCATTTT.

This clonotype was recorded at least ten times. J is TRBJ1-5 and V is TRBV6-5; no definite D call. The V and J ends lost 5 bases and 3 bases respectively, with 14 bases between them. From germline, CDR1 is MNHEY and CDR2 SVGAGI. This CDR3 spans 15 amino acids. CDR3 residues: CASSPEPSVNQPQHF. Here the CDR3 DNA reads TGTGCCAGCAGTCCCGAACCTAGCGTCAATCAGCCCCAGCATTTT.

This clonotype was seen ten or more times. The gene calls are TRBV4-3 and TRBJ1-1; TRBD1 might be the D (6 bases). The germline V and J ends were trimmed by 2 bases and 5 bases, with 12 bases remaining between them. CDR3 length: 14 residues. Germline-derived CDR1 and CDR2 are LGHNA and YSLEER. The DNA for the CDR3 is TGCGCCAGCAGCCAACTAACAGGGAGGACTGAAGCTTTCTTT. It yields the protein CASSQLTGRTEAFF.

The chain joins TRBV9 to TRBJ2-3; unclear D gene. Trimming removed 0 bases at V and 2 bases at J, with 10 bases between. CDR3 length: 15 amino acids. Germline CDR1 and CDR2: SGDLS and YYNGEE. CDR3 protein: CASSVDVSFTDTQYF. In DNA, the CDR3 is TGTGCCAGCAGCGTAGATGTCAGTTTCACAGATACGCAGTATTTT.

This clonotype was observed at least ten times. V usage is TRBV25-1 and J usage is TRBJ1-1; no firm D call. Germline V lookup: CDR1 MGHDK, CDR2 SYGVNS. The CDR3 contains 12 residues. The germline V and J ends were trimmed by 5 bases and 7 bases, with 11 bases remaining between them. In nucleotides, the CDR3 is TGTGCCAGCAGTTACGGAGTGCTTGAAGCTTTCTTT. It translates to CASSYGVLEAFF. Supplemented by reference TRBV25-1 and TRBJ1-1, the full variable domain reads EADIYQTPRYLVIGTGKKITLECSQTMGHDKMYWYQQDPGMELHLIHYSYGVNSTEKGDLSSESTVSRIRTEHFPLTLESARPSHTSQYLCASSYGVLEAFFGQGTRLTVV.

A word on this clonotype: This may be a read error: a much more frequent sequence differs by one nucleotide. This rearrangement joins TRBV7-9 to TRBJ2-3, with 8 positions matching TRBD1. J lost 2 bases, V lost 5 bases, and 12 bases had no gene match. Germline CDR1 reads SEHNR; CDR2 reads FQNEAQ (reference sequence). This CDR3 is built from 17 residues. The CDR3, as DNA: TGTGCCAGCAGCCCCAAACAGGGGGAGATAGTCACAGATACGCAGTATTTT. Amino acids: CASSPKQGEIVTDTQYF. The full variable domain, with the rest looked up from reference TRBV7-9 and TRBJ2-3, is DTGVSQNPRHKITKRGQNVTFRCDPISEHNRLYWYRQTLGQGPEFLTYFQNEAQLEKSRLLSDRFSAERPKGSFSTLEIQRTEQGDSAMYLCASSPKQGEIVTDTQYFGPGTRLTVL.

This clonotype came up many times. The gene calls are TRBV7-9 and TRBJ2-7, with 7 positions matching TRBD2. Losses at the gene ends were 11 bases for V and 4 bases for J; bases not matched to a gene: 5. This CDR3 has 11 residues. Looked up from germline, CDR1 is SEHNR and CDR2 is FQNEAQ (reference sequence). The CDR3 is CAGDGGYEQYF. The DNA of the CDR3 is TGTGCCGGCGACGGGGGGTACGAGCAGTACTTC.

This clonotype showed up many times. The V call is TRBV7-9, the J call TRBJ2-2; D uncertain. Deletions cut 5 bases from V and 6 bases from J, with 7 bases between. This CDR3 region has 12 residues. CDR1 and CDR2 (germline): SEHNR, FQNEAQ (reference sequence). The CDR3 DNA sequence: TGTGCCAGCAGCCCAGACCCCGGGGAGCTGTTTTTT. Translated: CASSPDPGELFF. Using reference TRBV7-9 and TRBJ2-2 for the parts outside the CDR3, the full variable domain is DTGVSQNPRHKITKRGQNVTFRCDPISEHNRLYWYRQTLGQGPEFLTYFQNEAQLEKSRLLSDRFSAERPKGSFSTLEIQRTEQGDSAMYLCASSPDPGELFFGEGSRLTVL.

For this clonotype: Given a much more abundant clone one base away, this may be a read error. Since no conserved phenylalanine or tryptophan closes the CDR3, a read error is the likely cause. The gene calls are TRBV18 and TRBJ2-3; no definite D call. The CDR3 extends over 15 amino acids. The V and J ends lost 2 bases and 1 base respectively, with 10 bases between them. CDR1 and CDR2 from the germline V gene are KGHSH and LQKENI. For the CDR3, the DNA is TGTGCCAGCTCACCAGGGGATCCCGGCACAGATACGCAGTATCTT. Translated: CASSPGDPGTDTQYL.

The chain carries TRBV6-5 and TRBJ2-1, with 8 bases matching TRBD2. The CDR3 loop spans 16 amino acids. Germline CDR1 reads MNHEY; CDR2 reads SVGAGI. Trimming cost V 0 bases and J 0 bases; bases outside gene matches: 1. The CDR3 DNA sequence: TGTGCCAGCAGTTACTCTGGGACTAGCTCCTACAATGAGCAGTTCTTC. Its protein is CASSYSGTSSYNEQFF.

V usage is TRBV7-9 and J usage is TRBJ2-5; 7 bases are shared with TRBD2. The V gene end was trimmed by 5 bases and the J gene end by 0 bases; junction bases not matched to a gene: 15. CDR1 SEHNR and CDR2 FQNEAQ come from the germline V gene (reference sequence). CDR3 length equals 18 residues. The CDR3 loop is CASSPGWTLAGDQETQYF. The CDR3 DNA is TGTGCCAGCAGCCCAGGCTGGACGCTCGCGGGGGACCAAGAGACCCAGTACTTC.